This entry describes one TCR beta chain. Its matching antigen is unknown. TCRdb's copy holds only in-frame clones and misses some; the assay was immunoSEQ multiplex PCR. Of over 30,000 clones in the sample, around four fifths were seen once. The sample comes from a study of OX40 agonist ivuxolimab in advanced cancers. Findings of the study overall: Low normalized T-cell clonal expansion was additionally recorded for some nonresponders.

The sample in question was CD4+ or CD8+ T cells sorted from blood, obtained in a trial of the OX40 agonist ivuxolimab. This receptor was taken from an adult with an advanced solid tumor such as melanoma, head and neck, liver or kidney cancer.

The CDR3 DNA sequence: TGTGCCAGCAGCCAGCGGCGGGGGGTCTACACCGGGGAGCTGTTTTTT. It codes for CASSQRRGVYTGELFF. J is TRBJ2-2 and V is TRBV28; TRBD2 matches at 8 bases. This CDR3 has 16 amino acids. V gave up 6 bases and J gave up 3 bases; unmatched junction bases: 9. Germline CDR1 MDHEN, CDR2 SYDVKM.